The next 5 T cell receptor beta chains were all read from a single sample in a study of T cell repertoires in cytomegalovirus infection. TCRdb reprocessed the reads with MiXCR, giving one entry per CDR3 protein. The sample yields under 850,000 distinct CDR3 sequences, 35% seen once. The sample consisted of PBMCs. These receptors were obtained from a human donor in good health (CMV status not recorded). Some clones in this sample may be carry-over from other donors' samples.

This clonotype was found a few times. The V and J genes are TRBV11-2 and TRBJ2-2, with 10 bases that match TRBD1. V lost 3 bases, J lost 1 base, and 2 bases stayed unmatched. Germline CDR1 SGHAT, CDR2 FQNNGV. This CDR3 region has 16 residues. CDR3 loop: CASSFRTGGNTGELFF. In DNA form, the CDR3 reads TGTGCCAGCAGCTTTCGGACAGGGGGGAACACCGGGGAGCTGTTTTTT. The complete variable domain, with remaining parts taken from reference TRBV11-2 and TRBJ2-2, reads EAGVAQSPRYKIIEKRQSVAFWCNPISGHATLYWYQQILGQGPKLLIQFQNNGVVDDSQLPKDRFSAERLKGVDSTLKIQPAKLEDSAVYLCASSFRTGGNTGELFFGEGSRLTVL.

The chain links TRBV4-1 to TRBJ1-2; TRBD1 is a possible D gene (5 bases). V was shortened by 0 bases and J by 7 bases, with 12 bases between the two germline ends. Germline-derived CDR1 and CDR2 are MGHRA and YSYEKL. The CDR3 spans 14 residues. In nucleotides, the CDR3 is TGCGCCAGCAGCCAAGAAGCAGGGACGGGTGGCTACACCTTC. As protein: CASSQEAGTGGYTF.

About this clonotype: The junction departs from germline at one end; a sequencing error may be responsible. This rearrangement joins TRBV7-9 to TRBJ2-5; D perhaps matches TRBD2 (6 bases). The CDR3 covers 12 residues. The germline V gene has CDR1 SEHNR and CDR2 FQNEAQ (reference sequence). CDR3 nucleotide sequence: TGTGCCAGCAGCTTATCTCGGGAGACCCATTACTTC. This codes for CASSLSRETHYF.

This clonotype has just a few counts. The J gene is TRBJ2-7, the V gene TRBV5-6, with D unresolved. The CDR3 totals 13 residues. V lost 4 bases and J lost 1, with 9 bases in between. Per germline, CDR1 SGHDT and CDR2 YYEEEE. The CDR3 nucleotides read TGTGCCAGCAGCCCGCCGGTATCCTACGAGCAGTACTTC. Translated: CASSPPVSYEQYF.

The chain couples TRBV7-6 to TRBJ1-3; 10 bases are shared with TRBD1. Germline loops: CDR1 SGHVS, CDR2 FNYEAQ. J lost 8 bases, V lost 5 bases, and 18 bases had no gene match. The CDR3 loop spans 18 amino acids. This chain's CDR3 is CASSLIHRGQGDGDTIYF. CDR3 bases: TGTGCCAGCAGCCTAATACACCGCGGACAGGGGGATGGGGACACCATATATTTT.